These 21 T cell receptor beta chains originate from one sample sequenced in a study of blood T cell repertoires in COVID-19. The data were produced by immunoSEQ multiplex PCR, yet TCRdb's version contains in-frame clones alone and is incomplete. Of 20,000 to 25,000 clones listed, over 75% were seen once; the top ten hold about 18%. Sequenced: peripheral blood. These receptors were taken from a human donor in a cohort sampled during active COVID-19.

The CDR3 here is CASRLWNEGTEAFF. The CDR3 nucleotides read TGTGCCAGCCGTTTATGGAATGAGGGCACTGAAGCTTTCTTT. The V and J genes are TRBV2 and TRBJ1-1, with unresolved D. The V end was cut by 8 bases, the J end by 4 bases, with 17 bases between. Germline values: CDR1 SNHLY, CDR2 FYNNEI. The CDR3 contains 14 residues.

The chain carries TRBV19 and TRBJ2-5; D uncertain. Trimming took off 1 base at V and 5 bases at J, with 14 bases between the two ends. Germline V CDR1 and CDR2: LNHDA, SQIVND (reference sequence). The CDR3 is 15 amino acids. The CDR3 DNA is TGTGCCAGTAGTATAGCAGGCAAAAACCGGGAGACCCAGTACTTC. Its protein product is CASSIAGKNRETQYF.

The V gene is TRBV27, the J gene TRBJ1-5; D call uncertain. Trimming took 5 bases from V and 6 from J, leaving 32 bases between them. Germline loops: CDR1 MNHEY, CDR2 SMNVEV (reference sequence). This CDR3 has 20 residues. Here the CDR3 DNA reads TGTGCCAGCAGTCCCCGGGGTCCCAATACGCAGGCGGCTTGGAGTCAGCCCCAGCATTTT. It codes for CASSPRGPNTQAAWSQPQHF.

The gene calls are TRBV7-9 and TRBJ2-3; no reliable D call. Germline values: CDR1 SEHNR, CDR2 FQNEAQ (reference sequence). The CDR3 consists of 12 residues. The V and J ends lost 3 bases and 6 bases respectively, with 7 bases between them. The CDR3 DNA sequence: TGTGCCAGCAGCTTTAGTACGGATACGCAGTATTTT. It translates to CASSFSTDTQYF. The complete variable domain, with remaining parts taken from reference TRBV7-9 and TRBJ2-3, reads DTGVSQNPRHKITKRGQNVTFRCDPISEHNRLYWYRQTLGQGPEFLTYFQNEAQLEKSRLLSDRFSAERPKGSFSTLEIQRTEQGDSAMYLCASSFSTDTQYFGPGTRLTVL.

This clone was observed once. In DNA, the CDR3 is TGTGCCAGCAGCATAGGACTAGCGGGGGGCAAGCAAGAGACCCAGTACTTC. This translates into CASSIGLAGGKQETQYF. The rearrangement joins TRBV9 to TRBJ2-5; 14 bases are shared with TRBD2. J was trimmed by 2 bases and V by 4 bases; bases with no gene match: 7. Germline V gene data show CDR1 as SGDLS and CDR2 as YYNGEE. The CDR3 is 17 amino acids.

The gene calls are TRBV14 and TRBJ2-7; 8 nucleotides agree with TRBD2. Germline V lookup: CDR1 SGHDN, CDR2 FVKESK. V lost 5 bases, J lost 3 bases, and 9 bases stayed unmatched. This CDR3 region has 15 residues. CDR3 loop: CASSAIAGTHYEQYF. The CDR3 bases are TGTGCCAGCAGCGCTATAGCGGGGACTCACTACGAGCAGTACTTC. The full variable domain, with the rest looked up from reference TRBV14 and TRBJ2-7, is EAGVTQFPSHSVIEKGQTVTLRCDPISGHDNLYWYRRVMGKEIKFLLHFVKESKQDESGMPNNRFLAERTGGTYSTLKVQPAELEDSGVYFCASSAIAGTHYEQYFGPGTRLTVT.

V usage is TRBV29-1 and J usage is TRBJ1-1, with 9 bases lining up with TRBD1. With V trimmed by 4 bases and J by 3 bases, 15 bases remained unmatched. CDR1 SQVTM and CDR2 ANQGSEA come from the germline V gene. The CDR3 consists of 17 residues. The CDR3 loop reads CSVALLQGALLDTEAFF. CDR3 DNA: TGCAGCGTTGCGTTGTTACAGGGGGCCCTCCTGGACACTGAAGCTTTCTTT.

V is TRBV30 and J is TRBJ1-3; 10 bases agree with TRBD1. The junction had 5 bases not matched to a gene; V was cut back by 2 bases and J by 1 base. Looked up from germline, CDR1 is GTSNPN and CDR2 is SVGIG (reference sequence). The CDR3 has 16 amino acids. CDR3 sequence (DNA): TGTGCCTGGAGTCCGGGACAGGGGAAATCTGGAAACACCATATATTTT. Protein sequence: CAWSPGQGKSGNTIYF.

The CDR3 spells CASSRSGLYYGYTF. Here the CDR3 DNA reads TGTGCCAGCTCAAGGTCAGGGCTGTACTATGGCTACACCTTC. The chain links TRBV18 to TRBJ1-2; possible D gene TRBD1, 5 bases. The CDR3 loop spans 14 amino acids. Trimming left V 5 bases short and J 3 bases short, with 13 bases between. Germline loops: CDR1 KGHSH, CDR2 LQKENI.

The genes are TRBV4-3 and TRBJ1-6, with a possible D match to TRBD1 (5 bases). The V gene's germline CDR1 is LGHNA and CDR2 YSLEER. The CDR3 is 15 residues long. The germline V and J ends were trimmed by 6 bases and 8 bases, with 17 bases remaining between them. The CDR3 loop is CASSIEAGRDSPLHF. The CDR3 DNA reads TGCGCCAGCAGTATTGAGGCAGGGAGGGATTCACCCCTCCACTTT.

The CDR3 loop reads CASSPPSERGQYF. The CDR3, as DNA: TGTGCCAGCTCACCACCGAGCGAAAGGGGCCAGTACTTC. The genes are TRBV18 and TRBJ2-5; a possible D gene is TRBD1 (5 bases). The CDR3 has 13 residues. The germline gives CDR1 KGHSH, CDR2 LQKENI. V lost 0 bases and J lost 10, with 12 bases in between.

J is TRBJ1-1 and V is TRBV6-5; possible D gene TRBD1, 5 bases. The V end was cut by 8 bases, the J end by 1 base, with 11 bases between. Germline CDR1 and CDR2: MNHEY and SVGAGI. CDR3 length: 13 residues. The CDR3 spells CASEGHPNTEAFF. DNA of the CDR3: TGTGCCAGCGAAGGACATCCGAACACTGAAGCTTTCTTT.

The chain has TRBV13 and TRBJ2-1, with 11 bases that match TRBD2. This CDR3 region has 15 residues. CDR1 PRHDT and CDR2 FYEKMQ come from the germline V gene (reference sequence). Trimming cost V 3 bases and J 10 bases; bases outside gene matches: 8. CDR3 loop: CASSFGLAGGGEQFF. The DNA for the CDR3 is TGTGCCAGCAGCTTTGGCCTAGCGGGGGGTGGGGAGCAGTTCTTC.

The chain uses TRBV29-1 and TRBJ2-3; 7 positions agree with TRBD2. The J segment lost 0 bases and the V segment lost 6 bases, leaving 12 bases of the junction unmatched. From germline, CDR1 is SQVTM and CDR2 ANQGSEA. The CDR3 has 16 amino acids. The CDR3 loop reads CSVGGRADASTDTQYF. The CDR3 DNA is TGCAGCGTGGGGGGGAGGGCTGACGCTAGCACAGATACGCAGTATTTT.

This sequence joins TRBV19 and TRBJ2-7; weak D call: TRBD2 (5 bases). This CDR3 comprises 12 residues. Germline V gene sequence: CDR1 LNHDA, CDR2 SQIVND (reference sequence). V dropped 3 bases and J dropped 6 bases, with 9 bases sitting between them. CDR3 DNA sequence: TGTGCCAGTAGTATCGGGGAATCCGAGCAGTACTTC. Translating it yields CASSIGESEQYF.

The gene calls are TRBV9 and TRBJ1-6, with 8 bases matching TRBD1. The CDR3 loop spans 17 amino acids. V lost 2 bases, J lost 9 bases, and 13 bases stayed unmatched. Looked up from germline, CDR1 is SGDLS and CDR2 is YYNGEE. CDR3 sequence reads: CASSVGQQGGVSSPLHF. The DNA of the CDR3 is TGTGCCAGCAGCGTGGGGCAACAGGGGGGTGTCAGTTCACCCCTCCACTTT.

The rearrangement links TRBV10-3 to TRBJ2-1; 7 bases fit TRBD2. The ends lost 2 bases at V and 1 base at J; junction bases unmatched: 5. The CDR3 sequence is 16 residues long. Per germline, CDR1 ENHRY and CDR2 SYGVKD. The CDR3, as DNA: TGTGCCATCAGTGAGAGAGCGGGGTTTTCCTACAATGAGCAGTTCTTC. It is translated as CAISERAGFSYNEQFF.

This sequence joins TRBV5-1 and TRBJ1-1; tentatively, D is TRBD1 (5 bases). The CDR3 covers 16 residues. V lost 3 bases, J lost 4 bases, and 19 bases lay in between. The germline V gene encodes CDR1 SGHRS and CDR2 YFSETQ. DNA of the CDR3: TGCGCCAGCAGCTCGTCGGGCAGGGCGCGGAGCACTGAAGCTTTCTTT. Translating it yields CASSSSGRARSTEAFF.

The gene calls are TRBV25-1 and TRBJ1-2; tentative D call: TRBD1 (5 bases). Germline V gives CDR1 MGHDK, CDR2 SYGVNS. The CDR3 has 15 amino acids. Trimming took 5 bases from V and 1 from J, leaving 14 bases between them. Written as DNA, the CDR3 is TGTGCCAGCAGTTCAAGGACACGATATAACTATGGCTACACCTTC. It is translated as CASSSRTRYNYGYTF.

CDR3: CASSRDRGLGGYTF. The CDR3 DNA follows: TGTGCCAGCTCACGAGATAGGGGGCTCGGCGGCTACACCTTC. The rearrangement links TRBV18 to TRBJ1-2; 7 bases line up with TRBD1. The CDR3 has 14 residues. V lost 4 bases, J lost 8 bases, and 10 bases stayed unmatched. Germline CDR1 and CDR2: KGHSH and LQKENI.

The rearrangement links TRBV6-5 to TRBJ1-2; 9 positions agree with TRBD1. Per germline, CDR1 MNHEY and CDR2 SVGAGI. This CDR3 has 15 amino acids. With V trimmed by 6 bases and J by 3 bases, 8 bases remained unmatched. The CDR3 loop reads CASRDPGQGHYGYTF. The DNA for the CDR3 is TGTGCCAGCAGGGATCCGGGACAGGGCCACTATGGCTACACCTTC.